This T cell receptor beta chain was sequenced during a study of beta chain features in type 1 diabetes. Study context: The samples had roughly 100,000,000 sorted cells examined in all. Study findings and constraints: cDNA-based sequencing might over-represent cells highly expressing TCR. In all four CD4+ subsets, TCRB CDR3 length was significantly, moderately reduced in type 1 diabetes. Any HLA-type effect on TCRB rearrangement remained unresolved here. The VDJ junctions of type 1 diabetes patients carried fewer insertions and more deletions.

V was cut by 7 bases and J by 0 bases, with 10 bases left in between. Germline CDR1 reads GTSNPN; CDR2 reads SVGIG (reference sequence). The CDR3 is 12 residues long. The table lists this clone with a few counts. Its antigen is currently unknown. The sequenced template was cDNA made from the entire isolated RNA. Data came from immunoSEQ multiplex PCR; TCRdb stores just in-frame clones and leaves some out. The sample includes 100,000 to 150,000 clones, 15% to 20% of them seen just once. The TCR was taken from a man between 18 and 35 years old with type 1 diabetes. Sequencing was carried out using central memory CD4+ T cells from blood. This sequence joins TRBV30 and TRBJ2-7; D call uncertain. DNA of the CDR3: TGTGCCTCAAATTGGGACTCCTACGAGCAGTACTTC. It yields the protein CASNWDSYEQYF. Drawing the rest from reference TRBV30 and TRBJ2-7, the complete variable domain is SQTIHQWPATLVQPVGSPLSLECTVEGTSNPNLYWYRQAAGRGLQLLFYSVGIGQISSEVPQNLSASRPQDRQFILSSKKLLLSDSGFYLCASNWDSYEQYFGPGTRLTVT.